The 26 T cell receptor beta chains given below trace back to one sample, sequenced in a study of CD8 T cells in Susac syndrome. RNA in amounts of about 0.5 to 1 ug was reverse transcribed with random hexamers. A single record per CDR3 protein comes from TCRdb applying MiXCR to the immunoSEQ multiplex PCR reads. The sample includes about 120,000 distinct CDR3 sequences, around 94% of them seen just once. The sequenced material came from CD8+ T cells from PBMCs. These receptors all stem from a human donor with Susac syndrome.

V usage is TRBV14 and J usage is TRBJ2-5; 7 nucleotides line up with TRBD2. The CDR3 covers 18 residues. V was pared by 0 bases and J by 2 bases, with 12 bases of the junction left unmatched. Germline V gene lookup returns CDR1 SGHDN and CDR2 FVKESK. The CDR3, as DNA: TGTGCCAGCAGCCAAGAGGGCCCATACTCGGGACTACAAGAGACCCAGTACTTC. Residues: CASSQEGPYSGLQETQYF. The variable domain in full, completed from reference TRBV14 and TRBJ2-5, reads EAGVTQFPSHSVIEKGQTVTLRCDPISGHDNLYWYRRVMGKEIKFLLHFVKESKQDESGMPNNRFLAERTGGTYSTLKVQPAELEDSGVYFCASSQEGPYSGLQETQYFGPGTRLLVL.

The chain combines TRBV18 with TRBJ2-2; 7 nucleotides align to TRBD2. Germline V gene lookup returns CDR1 KGHSH and CDR2 LQKENI. The CDR3 covers 14 residues. The junction had 1 base not matched to a gene; V was cut back by 5 bases and J by 1 base. This chain's CDR3 is CASSAGVNTGELFF. As DNA, the CDR3 is TGTGCCAGCTCAGCGGGAGTGAACACCGGGGAGCTGTTTTTT.

The rearrangement links TRBV28 to TRBJ2-5, with 14 bases matching TRBD2. Germline trimming cut 4 bases from V and 5 bases from J; bases unmatched to any gene: 12. The CDR3 consists of 18 residues. Germline CDR1 and CDR2: MDHEN and SYDVKM. The CDR3 protein is CASSSFPGTSGGAETQYF. As DNA, the CDR3 is TGTGCCAGCAGTTCCTTCCCCGGGACTAGCGGGGGAGCGGAGACCCAGTACTTC.

J is TRBJ2-1 and V is TRBV14, with 8 bases matching TRBD2. The trim removed 4 bases at V and 10 bases at J, leaving 6 bases unmatched. Germline assignment: CDR1 SGHDN and CDR2 FVKESK. The CDR3 runs 13 residues. CDR3 nucleotide sequence: TGTGCCAGCAGCCCGGGACTAGTACGGGAGCAGTTCTTC. It specifies CASSPGLVREQFF.

J is TRBJ2-7 and V is TRBV5-4, with 9 bases matching TRBD1. Losses at the gene ends were 3 bases for V and 4 bases for J; bases not matched to a gene: 5. This CDR3 region has 14 residues. Looked up from germline, CDR1 is SGHNT and CDR2 is YYREEE (reference sequence). The CDR3 sequence is CASSWGTGRYEQYF. CDR3 nucleotide sequence: TGTGCCAGCAGCTGGGGGACAGGGCGATACGAGCAGTACTTC.

This chain connects TRBV20-1 to TRBJ2-5; D tentatively fits TRBD1 or TRBD2 (5 bases each). The CDR3 length is 14 residues. The V end was cut by 3 bases, the J end by 3 bases, with 14 bases between. Germline assignment: CDR1 DFQATT and CDR2 SNEGSKA (reference sequence). The CDR3 here is CSASWGFVKETQYF. For the CDR3, the DNA is TGCAGTGCTAGTTGGGGGTTTGTTAAAGAGACCCAGTACTTC.

This chain links TRBV14 with TRBJ2-2; 10 bases line up with TRBD2. This CDR3 has 16 residues. V was pared by 2 bases and J by 2 bases, with 2 bases of the junction left unmatched. Germline loops: CDR1 SGHDN, CDR2 FVKESK. The CDR3 loop is CASSQLAGDNTGELFF. The CDR3 nucleotides are TGTGCCAGCAGCCAACTAGCGGGAGACAACACCGGGGAGCTGTTTTTT. Full variable domain (remainder filled in from reference TRBV14 and TRBJ2-2): EAGVTQFPSHSVIEKGQTVTLRCDPISGHDNLYWYRRVMGKEIKFLLHFVKESKQDESGMPNNRFLAERTGGTYSTLKVQPAELEDSGVYFCASSQLAGDNTGELFFGEGSRLTVL.

CDR3: CATQFVLAGPFTDTQYF. CDR3 sequence (DNA): TGTGCCACCCAGTTTGTATTAGCGGGCCCATTCACAGATACGCAGTATTTT. V gene TRBV12-3 or TRBV12-4 combines with J gene TRBJ2-3, with 7 bases identical to TRBD2. The CDR3 is 17 amino acids. J gave up 2 bases and V 10 bases, and 18 bases lay outside the gene matches.

The V and J genes are TRBV27 and TRBJ2-5; D may be TRBD1 (6 bases). CDR3 length equals 14 residues. The V end was cut by 5 bases, the J end by 2 bases, with 12 bases between. The germline V gene encodes CDR1 MNHEY and CDR2 SMNVEV (reference sequence). This CDR3 reads CASSPRGQQETQYF. In DNA form, the CDR3 reads TGTGCCAGCAGTCCGAGGGGACAACAAGAGACCCAGTACTTC.

This chain uses TRBV5-6 with TRBJ2-3, with D perhaps matching TRBD2 (5 bases). This CDR3 comprises 14 residues. V lost 4 bases and J lost 0, with 9 bases in between. Germline lookup yields CDR1 SGHDT and CDR2 YYEEEE. The CDR3 region is CASSEGPSTDTQYF. CDR3 DNA sequence: TGTGCCAGCAGCGAGGGCCCCAGCACAGATACGCAGTATTTT.

The chain couples TRBV15 to TRBJ1-2; D is unclear. Trimming removed 7 bases at V and 4 bases at J, with 10 bases between. The CDR3 has 12 residues. Germline V gene lookup returns CDR1 LNHNV and CDR2 YYDKDF (reference sequence). The CDR3 bases are TGTGCCACCAAGACCCCAGCCTATGGCTACACCTTC. It yields the protein CATKTPAYGYTF.

The rearrangement joins TRBV2 to TRBJ1-1; D is unclear. V was cut by 1 base and J by 3 bases, with 9 bases left in between. Germline CDR1 and CDR2: SNHLY and FYNNEI. The length of the CDR3 is 14 residues. This chain's CDR3 is CASSEGKRDTEAFF. The DNA of the CDR3 is TGTGCCAGCAGTGAAGGGAAGAGGGACACTGAAGCTTTCTTT.

CDR3 nucleotides: TGTGCCAGCAGCCCGCTAGGTGGATTGACAGATACGCAGTATTTT. Translated, it gives CASSPLGGLTDTQYF. V usage is TRBV7-6 and J usage is TRBJ2-3; D uncertain. Per germline, CDR1 SGHVS and CDR2 FNYEAQ. V lost 5 bases and J 3 bases, leaving 15 bases between the germline ends. This CDR3 spans 15 amino acids.

The chain has TRBV7-9 and TRBJ1-3; D remains ambiguous. V shed 1 base and J shed 8 bases, with 9 bases lying between them. Germline V gene data show CDR1 as SEHNR and CDR2 as FQNEAQ (reference sequence). The CDR3 runs 13 residues. CDR3 bases: TGTGCCAGCAGCTTAGACAATTTGGACACCATATATTTT. It yields the protein CASSLDNLDTIYF. The complete variable domain, with remaining parts taken from reference TRBV7-9 and TRBJ1-3, reads DTGVSQNPRHKITKRGQNVTFRCDPISEHNRLYWYRQTLGQGPEFLTYFQNEAQLEKSRLLSDRFSAERPKGSFSTLEIQRTEQGDSAMYLCASSLDNLDTIYFGEGSWLTVV.

This clonotype appeared once. The chain links TRBV6-5 to TRBJ2-7; D is unclear. CDR1 is MNHEY, CDR2 SVGAGI, per germline. V was trimmed by 6 bases and J by 3 bases, leaving 12 bases between them. The CDR3 length is 13 residues. CDR3 nucleotides: TGTGCCAGCAGGCAGGCTGGAAACTACGAGCAGTACTTC. It translates to CASRQAGNYEQYF.

The chain recombines TRBV30 with TRBJ2-1; a weak D match, TRBD2 (5 bases). This CDR3 has 13 residues. Germline V gene data show CDR1 as GTSNPN and CDR2 as SVGIG (reference sequence). V lost 3 bases and J lost 8, with 14 bases in between. The CDR3 loop is CAWSRLSGDEQFF. CDR3 nucleotide sequence: TGTGCCTGGAGCCGACTATCCGGGGATGAGCAGTTCTTC.

The rearrangement links TRBV12-5 to TRBJ2-1; D unresolved. V lost 0 bases and J 9 bases, leaving 6 bases between the germline ends. CDR1 is LGHNT, CDR2 FRNRAP, per germline. The CDR3 length is 12 residues. CDR3 in DNA: TGTGCTAGTGGTTTGGTGTCAGGTGAGCAGTTCTTC. Translated: CASGLVSGEQFF.

The chain's CDR3 is CASSPGQGSGNTIYF. The CDR3, as DNA: TGTGCCAGCTCACCGGGACAGGGCTCTGGAAACACCATATATTTT. The V gene is TRBV2, the J gene TRBJ1-3; 9 bases align to TRBD1. The CDR3 runs to 15 residues. Germline lookup yields CDR1 SNHLY and CDR2 FYNNEI. V lost 8 bases and J lost 0; bases outside the gene matches: 5.

The rearrangement joins TRBV7-6 to TRBJ2-7; D possibly corresponds to TRBD2 (6 bases). The CDR3 has 14 amino acids. The germline V gene has CDR1 SGHVS and CDR2 FNYEAQ. With 5 bases removed from V and 2 bases from J, the gap between germline ends came to 13 bases. The CDR3 sequence is CASSPAGPTYEQYF. The CDR3 DNA is TGTGCCAGCAGCCCGGCGGGGCCTACCTACGAGCAGTACTTC.

This clonotype was observed a single time. The genes are TRBV28 and TRBJ1-2, with D possibly TRBD1 on 6 matching bases. This CDR3 region has 14 residues. Trimming removed 5 bases from V and 0 bases from J, with 10 bases in between. Germline V CDR1 and CDR2: MDHEN, SYDVKM. The CDR3 nucleotides are TGTGCCAGCAGTGAGCGGACAGCTAACTATGGCTACACCTTC. Its protein is CASSERTANYGYTF.

The chain links TRBV3-1 to TRBJ1-2, with TRBD1 identical over 12 bases. The V segment lost 0 bases and the J segment 2 bases; nucleotides outside the gene matches: 4. The CDR3 consists of 17 residues. Looked up from germline, CDR1 is LGHDT and CDR2 is YNNKEL (reference sequence). In DNA, the CDR3 is TGTGCCAGCAGCCAAGATCCGGGACAGGGGGCCAACTATGGCTACACCTTC. Translated: CASSQDPGQGANYGYTF.

The chain couples TRBV27 to TRBJ2-7; 12 positions agree with TRBD1. This CDR3 region has 14 residues. Germline CDR1 reads MNHEY; CDR2 reads SMNVEV (reference sequence). Trimming took 8 bases from V and 5 from J; bases not matched to a gene: 7. CDR3: CASGTGTGGDEQYF. The CDR3 DNA reads TGTGCCAGCGGAACCGGGACAGGGGGCGACGAGCAGTACTTC.

This clonotype was observed once. CDR3 residues: CATSRGPPNYGYTF. The CDR3 DNA sequence: TGTGCCACCAGCAGAGGCCCCCCCAACTATGGCTACACCTTC. The chain joins TRBV15 to TRBJ1-2, with D unclear. V was shortened by 1 base and J by 2 bases, with 8 bases between the two germline ends. Looked up from germline, CDR1 is LNHNV and CDR2 is YYDKDF (reference sequence). The CDR3 is 14 residues long. Full variable domain (outside the CDR3, taken from reference TRBV15 and TRBJ1-2): DAMVIQNPRYQVTQFGKPVTLSCSQTLNHNVMYWYQQKSSQAPKLLFHYYDKDFNNEADTPDNFQSRRPNTSFCFLDIRSPGLGDTAMYLCATSRGPPNYGYTFGSGTRLTVV.

The chain carries TRBV24-1 and TRBJ2-2; D is unclear. CDR3 size: 18 residues. Germline V gives CDR1 KGHDR, CDR2 SFDVKD. V shed 4 bases and J shed 1 base, with 18 bases lying between them. CDR3 nucleotide sequence: TGTGCCACCAGTGACCCACCCCCAGGACCTAAGAACACCGGGGAGCTGTTTTTT. Residues: CATSDPPPGPKNTGELFF.

The V and J genes are TRBV4-3 and TRBJ2-5; D is ambiguous. Per the germline V gene, CDR1 is LGHNA and CDR2 is YSLEER. The V and J ends lost 1 base and 0 bases respectively, with 6 bases between them. The CDR3 sequence is 14 residues long. CDR3: CASSQGRYQETQYF. The CDR3 bases are TGCGCCAGCAGCCAAGGAAGGTACCAAGAGACCCAGTACTTC.

V is TRBV20-1 and J is TRBJ1-1; 7 bases align to TRBD1. The CDR3 covers 13 residues. Germline CDR1 reads DFQATT; CDR2 reads SNEGSKA (reference sequence). V dropped 5 bases and J dropped 1; count of bases not matched to a gene: 4. The CDR3 coding sequence is TGCAGTGCTGAACAGGGGTGGAACACTGAAGCTTTCTTT. It encodes CSAEQGWNTEAFF.